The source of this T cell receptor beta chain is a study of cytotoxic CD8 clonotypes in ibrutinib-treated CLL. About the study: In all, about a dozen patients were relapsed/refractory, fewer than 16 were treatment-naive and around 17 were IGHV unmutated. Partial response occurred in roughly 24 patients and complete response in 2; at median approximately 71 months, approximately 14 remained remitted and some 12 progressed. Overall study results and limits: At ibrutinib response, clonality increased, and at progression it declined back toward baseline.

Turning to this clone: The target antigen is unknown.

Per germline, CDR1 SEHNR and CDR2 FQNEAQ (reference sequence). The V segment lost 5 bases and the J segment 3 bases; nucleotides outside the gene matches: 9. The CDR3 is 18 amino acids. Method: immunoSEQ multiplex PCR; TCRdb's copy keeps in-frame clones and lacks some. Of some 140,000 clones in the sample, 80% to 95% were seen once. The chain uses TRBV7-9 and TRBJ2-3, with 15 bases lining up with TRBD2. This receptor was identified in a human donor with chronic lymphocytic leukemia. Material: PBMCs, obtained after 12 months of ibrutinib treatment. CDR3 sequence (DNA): TGTGCCAGCAGCGAACCGGGACTAGCGGGAGGAAGGACAGATACGCAGTATTTT. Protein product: CASSEPGLAGGRTDTQYF.